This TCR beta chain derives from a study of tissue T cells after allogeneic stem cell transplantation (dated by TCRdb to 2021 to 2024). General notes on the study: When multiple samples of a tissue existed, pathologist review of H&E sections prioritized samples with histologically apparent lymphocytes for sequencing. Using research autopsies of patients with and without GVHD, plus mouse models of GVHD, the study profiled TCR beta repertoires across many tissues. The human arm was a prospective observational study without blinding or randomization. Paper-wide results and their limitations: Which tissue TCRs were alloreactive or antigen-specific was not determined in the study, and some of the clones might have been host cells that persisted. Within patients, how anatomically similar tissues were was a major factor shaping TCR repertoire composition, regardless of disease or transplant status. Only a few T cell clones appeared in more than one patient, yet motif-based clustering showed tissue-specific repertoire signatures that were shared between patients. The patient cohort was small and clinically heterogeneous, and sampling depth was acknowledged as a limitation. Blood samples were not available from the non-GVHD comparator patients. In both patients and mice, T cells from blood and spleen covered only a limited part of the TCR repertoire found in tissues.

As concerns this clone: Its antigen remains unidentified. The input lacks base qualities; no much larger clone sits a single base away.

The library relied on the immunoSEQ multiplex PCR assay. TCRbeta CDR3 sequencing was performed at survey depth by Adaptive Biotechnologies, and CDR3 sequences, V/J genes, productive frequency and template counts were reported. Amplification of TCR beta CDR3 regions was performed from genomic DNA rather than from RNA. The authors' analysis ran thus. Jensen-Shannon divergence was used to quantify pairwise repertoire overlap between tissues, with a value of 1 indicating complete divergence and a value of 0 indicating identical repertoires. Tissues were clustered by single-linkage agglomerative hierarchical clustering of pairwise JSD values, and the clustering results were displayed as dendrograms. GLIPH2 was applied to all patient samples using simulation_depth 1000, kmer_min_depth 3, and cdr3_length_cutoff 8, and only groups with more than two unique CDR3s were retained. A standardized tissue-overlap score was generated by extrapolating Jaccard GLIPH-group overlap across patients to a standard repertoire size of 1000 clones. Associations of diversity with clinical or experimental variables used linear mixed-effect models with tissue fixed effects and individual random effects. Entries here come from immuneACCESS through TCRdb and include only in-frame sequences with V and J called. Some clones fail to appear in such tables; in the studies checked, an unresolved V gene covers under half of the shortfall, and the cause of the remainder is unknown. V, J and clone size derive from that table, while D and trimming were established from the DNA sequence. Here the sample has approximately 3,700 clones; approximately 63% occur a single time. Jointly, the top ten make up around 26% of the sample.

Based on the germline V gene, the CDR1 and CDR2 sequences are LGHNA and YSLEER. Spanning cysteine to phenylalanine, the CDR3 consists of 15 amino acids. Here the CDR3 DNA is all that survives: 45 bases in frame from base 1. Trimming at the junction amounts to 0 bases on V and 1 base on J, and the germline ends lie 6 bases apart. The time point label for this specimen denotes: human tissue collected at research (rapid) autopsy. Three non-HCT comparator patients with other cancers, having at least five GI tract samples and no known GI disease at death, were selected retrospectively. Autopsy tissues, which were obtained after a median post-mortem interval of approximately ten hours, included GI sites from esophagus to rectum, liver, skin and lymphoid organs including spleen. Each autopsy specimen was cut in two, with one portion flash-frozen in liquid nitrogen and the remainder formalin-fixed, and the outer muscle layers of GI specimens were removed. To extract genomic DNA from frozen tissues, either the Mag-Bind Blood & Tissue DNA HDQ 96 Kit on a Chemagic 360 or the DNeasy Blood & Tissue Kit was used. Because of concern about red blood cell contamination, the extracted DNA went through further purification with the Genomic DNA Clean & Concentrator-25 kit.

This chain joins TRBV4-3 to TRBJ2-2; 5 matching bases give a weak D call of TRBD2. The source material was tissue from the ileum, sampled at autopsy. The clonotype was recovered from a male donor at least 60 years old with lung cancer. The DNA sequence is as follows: TGCGCCAGCAGCCAAGAGGCGGGGAACACCGGGGAGCTGTTTTTT. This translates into CASSQEAGNTGELFF.